This TCR beta chain comes out of a study of blood T cell repertoires in COVID-19. Profiled with immunoSEQ multiplex PCR; TCRdb holds only in-frame clones, not every one. The table includes hundreds of thousands of clones, over 80% detected once. Germline CDR1 MGHDK, CDR2 SYGVNS. This CDR3 has 14 amino acids. Trimming took off 6 bases at V and 7 bases at J, with 16 bases between the two ends. The sequenced sample was peripheral blood. The sequence was obtained from a man aged 40-55 years with acute or convalescent COVID-19. This chain joins TRBV25-1 and TRBJ2-1; D is perhaps TRBD1 (6 bases). CDR3 sequence: CASREAGVGNEQFF. The CDR3 DNA follows: TGTGCCAGCAGGGAAGCAGGGGTGGGGAATGAGCAGTTCTTC.